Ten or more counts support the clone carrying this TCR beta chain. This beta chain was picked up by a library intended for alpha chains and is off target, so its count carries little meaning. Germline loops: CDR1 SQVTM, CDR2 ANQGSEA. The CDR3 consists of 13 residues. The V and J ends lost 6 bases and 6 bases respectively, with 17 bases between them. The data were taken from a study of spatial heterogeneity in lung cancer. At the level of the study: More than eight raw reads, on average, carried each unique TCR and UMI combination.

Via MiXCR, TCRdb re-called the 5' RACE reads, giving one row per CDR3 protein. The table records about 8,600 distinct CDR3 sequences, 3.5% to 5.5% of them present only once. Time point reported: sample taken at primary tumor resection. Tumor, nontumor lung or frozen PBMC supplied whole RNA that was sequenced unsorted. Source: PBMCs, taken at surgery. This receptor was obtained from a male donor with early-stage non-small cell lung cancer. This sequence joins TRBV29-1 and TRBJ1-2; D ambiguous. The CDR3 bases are TGCAGCGTCCCCTCGGGGAAGAATAATGGCTACACCTTC. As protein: CSVPSGKNNGYTF.